The present T cell receptor (beta chain) was sequenced within a study of blood T cell repertoires in COVID-19. At the level of the study: Sources were T cells, B-cell-depleted T cells, or PBMCs; the material itself was cDNA or gDNA.

Deletions cut 4 bases from V and 5 bases from J, with 12 bases between. The CDR3 spans 14 residues. The germline CDR1 and CDR2 sequences are SGDLS and YYNGEE. Generated by immunoSEQ multiplex PCR, the TCRdb table keeps only in-frame clones and is missing some. The table includes 83,000 or so clones, about four fifths detected once. The sequence was obtained from a human donor in a cohort sampled during active COVID-19. The chain recombines TRBV9 with TRBJ2-2; D possibly corresponds to TRBD1 (5 bases). The specimen was peripheral blood. The CDR3, as DNA: TGTGCCAGCAGCCCTCAATCAGGGACCGGGGAGCTGTTTTTT. As protein: CASSPQSGTGELFF.